This TCR beta chain was found in a study of cytomegalovirus exposure and HLA in healthy donors. The PCR made use of 60 Vbeta and 13 Jbeta primers. Profiled with immunoSEQ multiplex PCR; TCRdb holds only in-frame clones, not every one. The top ten clones hold over 15% of a sample with 100,000 to 150,000 clones, 70% to 90% of them seen once. CDR3 length equals 13 residues. Germline loops: CDR1 SNHLY, CDR2 FYNNEI. J was trimmed by 4 bases and V by 6 bases; bases with no gene match: 4. This receptor was taken from a man younger than 30 in good health and CMV-seropositive. The sample was PBMCs. The chain carries TRBV2 and TRBJ2-7; 9 positions match TRBD1. CDR3 nucleotides: TGTGCCAGCAGCCGGGACAGGGAATACGAGCAGTACTTC. This sequence encodes CASSRDREYEQYF.